One sample yielded the 8 T cell receptor beta chains listed below, sequenced in a study of T cell repertoires in cytomegalovirus infection. TCRdb re-called the reads with MiXCR, one entry per CDR3 protein. Here the sample spans roughly 280,000 distinct CDR3 sequences, 9.1% being singletons. Sequencing used PBMCs. Receptors were obtained from a human donor in good health (CMV status not recorded). Some clones in this sample may be carry-over from other donors' samples.

This clonotype was seen ten or more times. This chain links TRBV7-2 with TRBJ2-3, with 8 bases lining up with TRBD1. V was pared by 4 bases and J by 8 bases, with 11 bases of the junction left unmatched. The CDR3 extends over 15 amino acids. CDR1 is SGHTA, CDR2 FQGNSA, per germline. The CDR3 DNA reads TGTGCCAGCAGCTCTTGGACAGGGTCTCGGGGTACGCAGTATTTT. This encodes CASSSWTGSRGTQYF.

This clonotype was observed a few times. The J gene is TRBJ1-1, the V gene TRBV5-1, with unresolved D. Deletions cut 0 bases from V and 6 bases from J, with 12 bases between. Germline lookup yields CDR1 SGHRS and CDR2 YFSETQ. This CDR3 is built from 14 residues. CDR3 coding DNA: TGCGCCAGCAGCTTGGGGACGGCCAGCGCTGAAGCTTTCTTT. Amino acids: CASSLGTASAEAFF.

This sequence joins TRBV20-1 and TRBJ2-2; TRBD2 matches at 16 bases. The CDR3 is 17 amino acids. CDR1 and CDR2 from the germline V gene are DFQATT and SNEGSKA (reference sequence). V trimming: 2 bases; J trimming: 3 bases; junction bases outside the gene matches: 3. CDR3 DNA sequence: TGCAGTGCTAGACCGGGACTAGCGGGAGGGTACACCGGGGAGCTGTTTTTT. Translated: CSARPGLAGGYTGELFF.

This clonotype was seen repeatedly, ten times or more. The rearrangement uses TRBV7-2 and TRBJ2-7; 9 bases align to TRBD1. The CDR3 runs 13 residues. CDR1 is SGHTA and CDR2 is FQGNSA in the germline V gene. Germline trimming cut 10 bases from V and 2 bases from J; bases unmatched to any gene: 6. The CDR3 sequence: CATQTGGAYEQYF. CDR3 coding DNA: TGTGCCACCCAGACAGGGGGAGCCTACGAGCAGTACTTC.

This clonotype has a handful of counts. This chain uses TRBV2 with TRBJ2-5; D is possibly TRBD2 (6 bases). Trimming took off 6 bases at V and 1 base at J, with 9 bases between the two ends. Germline V gives CDR1 SNHLY, CDR2 FYNNEI. The CDR3 length is 13 residues. The CDR3 here is CASRRDPQETQYF. DNA for the CDR3: TGTGCCAGCAGGCGGGACCCCCAAGAGACCCAGTACTTC.

This clonotype was picked up many times. This chain joins TRBV7-6 and TRBJ2-2; TRBD1 is a possible D gene (6 bases). V lost 1 base to trimming and J lost 3 bases, with 27 bases between them. The CDR3 totals 21 residues. The germline gives CDR1 SGHVS, CDR2 FNYEAQ. CDR3 in DNA: TGTGCCAGCAGCTTAGTTGTCCCCTTATCAGGGACAACAAGGGACACCGGGGAGCTGTTTTTT. Encoded protein: CASSLVVPLSGTTRDTGELFF.

This clonotype has ten or more counts. As DNA, the CDR3 is TGTGCCACCAGCAGACAGGGAGCCTCAGATACGCAGTATTTT. It encodes CATSRQGASDTQYF. The chain is built from TRBV15 and TRBJ2-3; D possibly uses TRBD1 or TRBD2 (5 bases each). V was pared by 2 bases and J by 4 bases, with 10 bases between. There are 14 residues in the CDR3. Germline CDR1 LNHNV, CDR2 YYDKDF (reference sequence).

This clonotype has a count of ten or more. Here the CDR3 reads CAISVGGGNTEAFF. The DNA of the CDR3 is TGTGCCATCAGTGTTGGGGGGGGGAACACTGAAGCTTTCTTT. The chain joins TRBV10-3 to TRBJ1-1; weak D call: TRBD1 (5 bases). Trimming left V 4 bases short and J 1 base short, with 10 bases between. The CDR3 runs 14 residues. CDR1 and CDR2 (germline): ENHRY, SYGVKD.